The 22 T cell receptor beta chains presented below share a single source sample, sequenced in a study of T cell repertoires and HLA-DP antigens. Which antigens these TCRs recognize remains unknown. Assay: immunoSEQ multiplex PCR; the TCRdb copy retains only in-frame clones and omits some. The sample contains some 110,000 clones, 80% to 95% of which appear only once. Sequences were obtained from CD4+ T cells from PBMCs. These receptors were collected from a woman between 18 and 29 years old in good health and CMV-seronegative.

This rearrangement joins TRBV11-2 to TRBJ2-1, with D perhaps TRBD1 (5 bases). Germline-derived CDR1 and CDR2 are SGHAT and FQNNGV. Trimming left V 0 bases short and J 8 bases short, with 14 bases between. The length of the CDR3 is 15 residues. CDR3 residues: CASSLDNRPGDEQFF. The DNA for the CDR3 is TGTGCCAGCAGCTTAGATAACAGGCCAGGCGATGAGCAGTTCTTC.

The rearrangement links TRBV5-6 to TRBJ2-2; 8 bases are a match to TRBD2. V lost 0 bases to trimming and J lost 12 bases; unmatched junction nucleotides: 19. Germline V gene data show CDR1 as SGHDT and CDR2 as YYEEEE. The CDR3 contains 18 residues. The CDR3 DNA reads as TGTGCCAGCAGCTTGGTCGGGGGGGTTTTTGGTCCCCCGTCCCAGCTGTTTTTT. Protein: CASSLVGGVFGPPSQLFF.

CDR3 protein: CASSTAYSGNTIYF. CDR3 nucleotides: TGTGCCAGTAGTACGGCCTACTCTGGAAACACCATATATTTT. The rearrangement links TRBV19 to TRBJ1-3; no definite D call. V was shortened by 4 bases and J by 0 bases, with 7 bases between the two germline ends. The CDR3 consists of 14 residues. The germline gives CDR1 LNHDA, CDR2 SQIVND (reference sequence).

As DNA, the CDR3 is TGCGCCAGCAGCCAAGATCCCAGCTATGGCTACACCTTC. Translated: CASSQDPSYGYTF. The chain couples TRBV4-3 to TRBJ1-2; D is ambiguous. The V gene lost 0 bases and the J gene lost 4 bases, with 6 bases spanning the gap. The germline CDR1 and CDR2 sequences are LGHNA and YSLEER. This CDR3 comprises 13 residues.

V and J are TRBV5-1 and TRBJ2-2; possibly TRBD1 for D (6 bases). The V gene lost 2 bases and the J gene lost 3 bases, with 8 bases spanning the gap. Germline CDR1 and CDR2: SGHRS and YFSETQ. This CDR3 comprises 14 residues. The CDR3: CASSFAGDTGELFF. In nucleotides, the CDR3 is TGCGCCAGCAGCTTTGCAGGGGACACCGGGGAGCTGTTTTTT.

The chain has TRBV9 and TRBJ1-4; 8 bases agree with TRBD1. Germline CDR1 reads SGDLS; CDR2 reads YYNGEE. This CDR3 comprises 18 residues. V was clipped by 0 bases and J by 0 bases; unmatched bases: 7. CDR3 bases: TGTGCCAGCAGCGTAGATGGGACAGGAGGGACAACTAATGAAAAACTGTTTTTT. Protein product: CASSVDGTGGTTNEKLFF.

The chain recombines TRBV2 with TRBJ1-1, with TRBD1 as a possible D gene (5 bases). V lost 5 bases to trimming and J lost 1 base, with 8 bases between them. CDR1 SNHLY and CDR2 FYNNEI come from the germline V gene. This CDR3 is built from 13 residues. CDR3 sequence: CASSLTANTEAFF. CDR3 sequence (DNA): TGTGCCAGCAGTTTGACAGCGAACACTGAAGCTTTCTTT.

The DNA for the CDR3 is TGTGCCAGCAGTGGAGGGGGACAGTCGGTCAGCAATCAGCCCCAGCATTTT. Encoded protein: CASSGGGQSVSNQPQHF. The chain is built from TRBV6-1 and TRBJ1-5; TRBD1 aligns across 7 bases. V was pared by 4 bases and J by 1 base, with 10 bases of the junction left unmatched. In germline, CDR1 is MNHNS, CDR2 SASEGT. This CDR3 spans 17 amino acids.

The V and J genes are TRBV5-5 and TRBJ2-1; D gene unclear. The germline V gene encodes CDR1 SGHKS and CDR2 YYEKEE (reference sequence). V was trimmed by 2 bases and J by 5 bases, leaving 17 bases between them. CDR3 length: 16 residues. This CDR3 is CASSLTNRDGHNEQFF. CDR3 nucleotide sequence: TGTGCCAGCAGCTTAACCAACAGAGACGGTCACAATGAGCAGTTCTTC.

DNA of the CDR3: TGTGCCAGCAGCTTGTGGGGGGGTAAGCAGTTCTTC. Its protein is CASSLWGGKQFF. The V gene is TRBV5-8, the J gene TRBJ2-1; 7 bases map to TRBD2. Germline CDR1 and CDR2: SGHTS and YDEGEE. With V trimmed by 1 base and J by 11 bases, 3 bases remained unmatched. CDR3 length: 12 amino acids.

The chain uses TRBV28 and TRBJ2-2, with TRBD1 as a possible D gene (5 bases). This CDR3 contains 14 residues. Per the germline V gene, CDR1 is MDHEN and CDR2 is SYDVKM. V lost 5 bases to trimming and J lost 5 bases, with 12 bases between them. The DNA of the CDR3 is TGTGCCAGCAGTACCACAGGAAGAACCGGGGAGCTGTTTTTT. Amino acids: CASSTTGRTGELFF.

The V gene is TRBV19, the J gene TRBJ2-7, with 7 bases matching TRBD2. V trimming: 4 bases; J trimming: 6 bases; junction bases outside the gene matches: 12. The CDR3 consists of 15 residues. CDR1 is LNHDA and CDR2 is SQIVND in the germline V gene (reference sequence). The DNA of the CDR3 is TGTGCCAGTAGTAGGGGGTCGGCGGGAGTAGGCGAGCAGTACTTC. Protein sequence: CASSRGSAGVGEQYF.

This clone was seen a few times. The J gene is TRBJ2-1, the V gene TRBV7-9; tentatively, D is TRBD1 (5 bases). The ends were cut back, 5 bases at V and 4 bases at J, with 18 bases in the middle. Germline CDR1 SEHNR, CDR2 FQNEAQ (reference sequence). The CDR3 has 16 residues. CDR3 sequence reads: CASSGPGQGHYNEQFF. CDR3 bases: TGTGCCAGCAGCGGCCCGGGTCAGGGCCATTACAATGAGCAGTTCTTC.

Here the CDR3 reads CASTPSDGQGAGNTIYF. CDR3 in DNA: TGTGCCAGCACCCCATCCGATGGGCAGGGGGCAGGAAACACCATATATTTT. The rearrangement joins TRBV25-1 to TRBJ1-3, with 8 bases identical to TRBD1. Looked up from germline, CDR1 is MGHDK and CDR2 is SYGVNS. The CDR3 is made up of 17 amino acids. The junction had 15 bases not matched to a gene; V was cut back by 7 bases and J by 4 bases.

The V and J genes are TRBV6-1 and TRBJ2-1, with D uncertain. CDR3 length equals 13 residues. Between the trimmed V and J ends, which lost 7 bases and 5 bases, there was a span of 12 bases. Germline lookup yields CDR1 MNHNS and CDR2 SASEGT. CDR3 sequence (DNA): TGTGCCAGCACAGGTACCTTTAACAATGAGCAGTTCTTC. Its protein product is CASTGTFNNEQFF.

The V and J genes are TRBV28 and TRBJ1-5, with D perhaps TRBD1 (6 bases). The CDR3 loop spans 15 amino acids. Trimming cost V 6 bases and J 2 bases, with 14 bases left between them. The V gene's germline CDR1 is MDHEN and CDR2 SYDVKM. This CDR3 is CASSPSGVGNQPQHF. In DNA form, the CDR3 reads TGTGCCAGCAGCCCCTCAGGGGTGGGCAATCAGCCCCAGCATTTT.

The chain combines TRBV2 with TRBJ1-2, with a weak D call TRBD1 (5 bases). Germline V CDR1 and CDR2: SNHLY, FYNNEI. V dropped 2 bases and J dropped 2 bases, with 18 bases sitting between them. The CDR3 loop spans 17 amino acids. This CDR3 reads CASSERAPPGGNYGYTF. The CDR3 bases are TGTGCCAGCAGTGAAAGGGCCCCACCTGGGGGGAACTATGGCTACACCTTC.

This chain connects TRBV29-1 to TRBJ2-1; maybe TRBD1 (5 bases). This CDR3 comprises 12 residues. The germline V gene has CDR1 SQVTM and CDR2 ANQGSEA. Trimming removed 2 bases at V and 15 bases at J, with 17 bases between. The CDR3 DNA is TGCAGCGTTGAAATAGGGGCCACCCCAGGGTTCTTC. The encoded protein is CSVEIGATPGFF.

The chain combines TRBV18 with TRBJ2-3; D remains unclear. Germline loops: CDR1 KGHSH, CDR2 LQKENI. The CDR3 spans 13 residues. Deletions cut 1 base from V and 3 bases from J, with 5 bases between. CDR3 residues: CASSPLGTDTQYF. Here the CDR3 DNA reads TGTGCCAGCTCACCACTGGGGACAGATACGCAGTATTTT. Looking up the rest from reference TRBV18 and TRBJ2-3 gives the full variable domain: NAGVMQNPRHLVRRRGQEARLRCSPMKGHSHVYWYRQLPEEGLKFMVYLQKENIIDESGMPKERFSAEFPKEGPSILRIQQVVRGDSAAYFCASSPLGTDTQYFGPGTRLTVL.

V and J are TRBV28 and TRBJ1-2; TRBD1 agrees at 7 bases. This CDR3 is built from 14 residues. CDR1 and CDR2 from the germline V gene are MDHEN and SYDVKM. Trimming removed 6 bases from V and 7 bases from J; junction bases left unmatched: 11. This CDR3 is CASSTTRQGFGYTF. CDR3 nucleotide sequence: TGTGCCAGCAGCACGACCCGACAGGGCTTTGGCTACACCTTC.

The V and J genes are TRBV7-2 and TRBJ2-1; 7 bases align to TRBD1. The CDR3 consists of 17 residues. Germline CDR1 reads SGHTA; CDR2 reads FQGNSA. V lost 6 bases, J lost 0 bases, and 11 bases stayed unmatched. Here the CDR3 reads CASRWTGTASSYNEQFF. CDR3 bases: TGTGCCAGCAGATGGACAGGTACTGCGAGCTCCTACAATGAGCAGTTCTTC.

The V and J genes are TRBV5-1 and TRBJ1-6; D perhaps matches TRBD1 (5 bases). The CDR3 has 13 residues. Germline V lookup: CDR1 SGHRS, CDR2 YFSETQ. V lost 6 bases and J lost 7, with 11 bases in between. The CDR3 region has the DNA TGCGCCAGCAATGACGGGGGAAATTCACCCCTCCACTTT. Translated: CASNDGGNSPLHF.